Each of the 28 T cell receptor beta chains below was sequenced from the same sample in a study of blood T cells in healthy people across ages. Combining a sample-barcoded 5' primer with a J-beta primer mix, a second PCR ran for roughly 6 to 11 cycles. MiXCR was run by TCRdb on the 5' RACE reads, yielding one entry per CDR3 protein. The table has 700,000 to 850,000 distinct CDR3 sequences, roughly 40% seen once. What was sequenced was blood. The receptor source for this set is a man aged 18 to 30 in good health.

This clonotype came up a few times. The rearrangement uses TRBV19 and TRBJ2-6; no firm D call. CDR1 and CDR2 from the germline V gene are LNHDA and SQIVND (reference sequence). V lost 7 bases and J lost 0, with 13 bases in between. This CDR3 contains 16 residues. In nucleotides, the CDR3 is TGTGCCAGTACCGGCTTTGGCCCCTCTGGGGCCAACGTCCTGACTTTC. Translation gives CASTGFGPSGANVLTF.

This clonotype has a handful of counts. CDR3 protein: CATSREIGQGAAGYTF. DNA for the CDR3: TGTGCCACCAGCAGAGAGATAGGGCAGGGGGCGGCTGGCTACACCTTC. The rearrangement joins TRBV15 to TRBJ1-2; 8 bases match TRBD1. CDR3 length: 16 residues. Per germline, CDR1 LNHNV and CDR2 YYDKDF (reference sequence). V lost 0 bases to trimming and J lost 7 bases; unmatched junction nucleotides: 10.

As for this clonotype: No DNA is shown, since the ends of the CDR3 on it are uncertain; the CDR3 is the one TCRdb lists. The rearrangement links TRBV5-1 to TRBJ2-3; the table calls TRBD1, which could not be checked here. The CDR3 spans 16 amino acids, including both terminal residues. Germline CDR1 SGHRS, CDR2 YFSETQ. The CDR3 is CASSLRAGLSLDTQYF.

Turning to this clonotype: The junction differs from germline at one of its ends, possibly a read error. The gene calls are TRBV20-1 and TRBJ2-1, with D perhaps matching TRBD2 (6 bases). This CDR3 is built from 14 residues. CDR1 DFQATT and CDR2 SNEGSKA come from the germline V gene (reference sequence). In DNA form, the CDR3 reads TGCCGTGCTTTTACGGGGGACGGCCGCGAGTGGGAGTTCTTC. Translating it yields CRAFTGDGREWEFF.

The V and J genes are TRBV10-3 and TRBJ2-3; 7 bases align to TRBD1. V lost 2 bases, J lost 6 bases, and 5 bases stayed unmatched. The length of the CDR3 is 14 residues. Germline CDR1 ENHRY, CDR2 SYGVKD. In DNA form, the CDR3 reads TGTGCCATCAGTGAGACCGACAGGGAGGATACGCAGTATTTT. It translates to CAISETDREDTQYF.

This clonotype was seen a few times. The chain recombines TRBV12-3 or TRBV12-4 with TRBJ2-3; D is possibly TRBD2 (6 bases). The V and J ends lost 6 bases and 5 bases respectively, with 24 bases between them. The CDR3 is made up of 17 amino acids. DNA for the CDR3: TGTGCCAGCAGCGAAAGGGTAGTAGGCGGGGTTGGAGATACGCAGTATTTT. Encoded protein: CASSERVVGGVGDTQYF.

The chain joins TRBV5-6 to TRBJ1-2; a weak D match, TRBD1 (6 bases). The CDR3 is 13 amino acids. Germline V gene sequence: CDR1 SGHDT, CDR2 YYEEEE. Trimming took 3 bases from V and 12 from J, leaving 18 bases between them. The CDR3 sequence: CASSWTTAAGDTF. In DNA form, the CDR3 reads TGTGCCAGCAGCTGGACAACGGCCGCAGGGGACACCTTC. Looking up the rest from reference TRBV5-6 and TRBJ1-2 gives the full variable domain: DAGVTQSPTHLIKTRGQQVTLRCSPKSGHDTVSWYQQALGQGPQFIFQYYEEEERQRGNFPDRFSGHQFPNYSSELNVNALLLGDSALYLCASSWTTAAGDTFGSGTRLTVV.

This clonotype was seen a handful of times. This chain links TRBV2 with TRBJ2-5; D is ambiguous. The CDR3 sequence is 13 residues long. Germline values: CDR1 SNHLY, CDR2 FYNNEI. The V gene lost 6 bases and the J gene lost 3 bases, with 11 bases spanning the gap. The CDR3 nucleotides read TGTGCCAGCAGGGGTGGCTGGGAAGAGACCCAGTACTTC. Its translation is CASRGGWEETQYF. Using reference TRBV2 and TRBJ2-5 for the parts outside the CDR3, the full variable domain is EPEVTQTPSHQVTQMGQEVILRCVPISNHLYFYWYRQILGQKVEFLVSFYNNEISEKSEIFDDQFSVERPDGSNFTLKIRSTKLEDSAMYFCASRGGWEETQYFGPGTRLLVL.

Only a few counts were recorded for this clonotype. This sequence joins TRBV4-2 and TRBJ2-1; weak D call: TRBD2 (6 bases). The CDR3 covers 16 residues. Germline values: CDR1 LGHNA, CDR2 YNFKEQ. V lost 4 bases and J 8 bases, leaving 21 bases between the germline ends. The CDR3 nucleotides read TGTGCCAGCAGCCGAGAGGTGACTAGTGCTTACGATGAGCAGTTCTTC. This encodes CASSREVTSAYDEQFF.

A few counts support this clonotype. V and J are TRBV11-1 and TRBJ2-1; D tentatively reads TRBD1 or TRBD2 (5 bases each). This CDR3 region has 16 residues. Germline-derived CDR1 and CDR2 are SGHAT and FQDESV (reference sequence). Deletions cut 5 bases from V and 4 bases from J, with 18 bases between. The CDR3 is CASSPSRGRGYNEQFF. Written as DNA, the CDR3 is TGTGCCAGCAGCCCTTCCCGGGGACGGGGATACAATGAGCAGTTCTTC.

V is TRBV7-8 and J is TRBJ2-3; TRBD1 might be the D (5 bases). The ends were cut back, 5 bases at V and 2 bases at J, with 17 bases in the middle. Germline assignment: CDR1 SGHVS and CDR2 FQNEAQ. This CDR3 has 16 amino acids. CDR3 nucleotide sequence: TGTGCCAGCAGCGTTAGGGGCGGTCTACACACAGATACGCAGTATTTT. The encoded protein is CASSVRGGLHTDTQYF.

The CDR3 nucleotides read TGTGCTAGTGGTTTGGGAGCTACAGTAACCGGGGAGCTGTTTTTT. It yields the protein CASGLGATVTGELFF. The chain couples TRBV12-5 to TRBJ2-2; D unclear. Germline CDR1 is LGHNT and CDR2 is FRNRAP. This CDR3 has 15 residues. Trimming pared 1 base from V and 5 bases from J, leaving 11 bases between.

On this clonotype: One junction end does not reproduce the germline sequence, and a read error may be involved. The chain joins TRBV6-6 to TRBJ2-3, with D perhaps matching TRBD1 (5 bases). The CDR3 totals 12 residues. From germline, CDR1 is MNHNY and CDR2 SVGAGI (reference sequence). CDR3 bases: TGTGCCAGCAACGATGAGACAGAGACGCAGTATTTT. Its translation: CASNDETETQYF.

This clonotype was detected only a few times. The rearrangement joins TRBV2 to TRBJ2-1; a possible D gene is TRBD1 (5 bases). This CDR3 is built from 13 residues. Trimming left V 4 bases short and J 13 bases short, with 17 bases between. Germline V CDR1 and CDR2: SNHLY, FYNNEI. The CDR3 sequence is CASSATGEKTQFF. CDR3 nucleotide sequence: TGTGCCAGCAGTGCAACAGGTGAAAAGACCCAGTTCTTC.

This clonotype was detected a few times. The rearrangement links TRBV7-2 to TRBJ1-4; TRBD1 is a possible D gene (5 bases). The CDR3 is 14 amino acids. Germline V gives CDR1 SGHTA, CDR2 FQGNSA. The germline V and J ends were trimmed by 4 bases and 7 bases, with 13 bases remaining between them. The CDR3 region is CASSSGRGGEKLFF. CDR3 DNA: TGTGCCAGCAGCTCAGGGAGGGGAGGTGAAAAACTGTTTTTT.

This chain uses TRBV7-3 with TRBJ2-5; 11 bases are a match to TRBD2. The CDR3 consists of 15 residues. CDR1 is SGHTA, CDR2 FQGTGA, per germline. With V trimmed by 5 bases and J by 4 bases, 6 bases remained unmatched. Here the CDR3 reads CASSHSGGASETQYF. The CDR3 bases are TGTGCCAGCAGCCATAGCGGGGGGGCCTCAGAGACCCAGTACTTC.

The sample holds many counts of this clonotype. This chain links TRBV12-3 or TRBV12-4 with TRBJ2-5; unclear D gene. This CDR3 has 12 residues. Trimming cost V 8 bases and J 2 bases, with 9 bases left between them. CDR3 sequence reads: CASRKGQETQYF. The CDR3 DNA sequence: TGTGCCAGCCGGAAGGGTCAAGAGACCCAGTACTTC.

About this clonotype: Being one base from a much bigger clone, this may be a read error. The chain links TRBV14 to TRBJ2-7; TRBD1 aligns across 7 bases. V was pared by 3 bases and J by 3 bases, with 11 bases of the junction left unmatched. The CDR3 is 16 residues long. Germline-derived CDR1 and CDR2 are SGHDN and FVKESK. In nucleotides, the CDR3 is TGTGCCAGCAGCCACCTACCTGGGGACAGAGACTACGAGCAGTACTTC. Amino acids: CASSHLPGDRDYEQYF.

This clonotype was picked up a small number of times. This rearrangement joins TRBV6-6 to TRBJ2-7; the match to TRBD2 covers 7 bases. CDR3 length: 13 amino acids. With 7 bases clipped from V and 2 bases from J, the junction kept 5 bases outside the gene matches. Germline loops: CDR1 MNHNY, CDR2 SVGAGI (reference sequence). CDR3 amino acids: CASISSGTYEQYF. The CDR3, as DNA: TGTGCCAGCATCTCCAGCGGGACCTACGAGCAGTACTTC.

A remark on this clonotype: At one end the junction does not follow the germline gene, possibly because of a read error. The chain links TRBV13 to TRBJ2-7; 10 bases match TRBD1. The CDR3 has 15 amino acids. Per the germline V gene, CDR1 is PRHDT and CDR2 is FYEKMQ (reference sequence). The CDR3 coding sequence is TGTGCCGGCAGCTATACGGGACAGGGGATGAGCGAGCAGTACTTC. Amino acid sequence: CAGSYTGQGMSEQYF.

This clonotype was recorded at least ten times. The gene calls are TRBV7-9 and TRBJ2-5; D remains unclear. V dropped 2 bases and J dropped 10 bases, with 14 bases sitting between them. The CDR3 loop spans 13 amino acids. CDR1 SEHNR and CDR2 FQNEAQ come from the germline V gene (reference sequence). CDR3 sequence reads: CASSLYLRSDQYF. CDR3 in DNA: TGTGCCAGCAGCTTATATTTGAGGTCTGACCAGTACTTC.

This chain uses TRBV20-1 with TRBJ1-1; perhaps TRBD1 as D (6 bases). This CDR3 contains 14 residues. CDR1 is DFQATT and CDR2 is SNEGSKA in the germline V gene (reference sequence). Between the trimmed V and J ends, which lost 1 base and 0 bases, there was a span of 9 bases. CDR3 bases: TGCAGTGCTAGAGCGGGACAACTGAACACTGAAGCTTTCTTT. Encoded protein: CSARAGQLNTEAFF.

This clonotype was picked up one time. The chain recombines TRBV7-2 with TRBJ2-7; 7 nucleotides line up with TRBD1. The germline V gene has CDR1 SGHTA and CDR2 FQGNSA. The CDR3 totals 15 residues. Unmatched junction bases numbered 15, after V lost 5 bases and J lost 8 bases. The CDR3: CASSPDRALLNKQYF. The CDR3 nucleotides read TGTGCCAGCAGCCCAGACAGGGCTCTTTTAAATAAGCAGTACTTC.

J is TRBJ2-2 and V is TRBV20-1, with 8 bases identical to TRBD2. The J segment lost 7 bases and the V segment lost 3 bases, leaving 7 bases of the junction unmatched. Germline V lookup: CDR1 DFQATT, CDR2 SNEGSKA (reference sequence). The CDR3 is made up of 14 amino acids. In DNA, the CDR3 is TGCAGTGCTAGGCCCGGGGGGGCCGTCGGGGAGCTGTTTTTT. Translation gives CSARPGGAVGELFF.

This clonotype was seen more than once but under ten times. The chain joins TRBV20-1 to TRBJ2-1; D is possibly TRBD2 (6 bases). Germline V gene sequence: CDR1 DFQATT, CDR2 SNEGSKA (reference sequence). The V end lost 1 base, the J end lost 6 bases, and 10 bases lay between the germline ends. This CDR3 has 13 residues. The CDR3 DNA follows: TGCAGTGCTAGAGTGCCCGGGGGCAATGAGCAGTTCTTC. Amino acid sequence: CSARVPGGNEQFF.

The chain carries TRBV5-5 and TRBJ2-7; no clear D gene. The CDR3 is 15 amino acids. The germline V gene has CDR1 SGHKS and CDR2 YYEKEE (reference sequence). V was clipped by 0 bases and J by 2 bases, with 12 bases between them. The CDR3 protein is CASSLATALAYEQYF. The DNA for the CDR3 is TGTGCCAGCAGCTTGGCAACAGCCCTAGCCTACGAGCAGTACTTC.

The chain combines TRBV10-3 with TRBJ2-2; 11 bases are shared with TRBD1. The length of the CDR3 is 15 residues. V lost 6 bases and J lost 3; bases outside the gene matches: 3. In germline, CDR1 is ENHRY, CDR2 SYGVKD. CDR3: CAIRPGQGDTGELFF. In nucleotides, the CDR3 is TGTGCCATCAGGCCGGGACAGGGGGACACCGGGGAGCTGTTTTTT.

The chain is built from TRBV3-1 and TRBJ2-7; D uncertain. V was shortened by 1 base and J by 2 bases, with 12 bases between the two germline ends. The V gene's germline CDR1 is LGHDT and CDR2 YNNKEL (reference sequence). CDR3 size: 15 residues. CDR3 region: CASSQAAAVTYEQYF. The CDR3 region has the DNA TGTGCCAGCAGCCAAGCTGCCGCTGTTACCTACGAGCAGTACTTC.